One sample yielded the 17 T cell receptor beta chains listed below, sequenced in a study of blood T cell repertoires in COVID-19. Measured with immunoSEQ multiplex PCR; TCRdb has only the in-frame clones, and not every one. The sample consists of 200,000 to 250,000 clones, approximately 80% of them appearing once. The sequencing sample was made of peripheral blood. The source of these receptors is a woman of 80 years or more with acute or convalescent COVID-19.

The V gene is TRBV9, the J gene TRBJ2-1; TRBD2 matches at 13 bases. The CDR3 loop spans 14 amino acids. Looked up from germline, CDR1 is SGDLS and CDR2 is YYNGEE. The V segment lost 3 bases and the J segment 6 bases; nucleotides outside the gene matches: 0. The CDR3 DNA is TGTGCCAGCAGCGGGACTAGCGGGAGCAATGAGCAGTTCTTC. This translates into CASSGTSGSNEQFF.

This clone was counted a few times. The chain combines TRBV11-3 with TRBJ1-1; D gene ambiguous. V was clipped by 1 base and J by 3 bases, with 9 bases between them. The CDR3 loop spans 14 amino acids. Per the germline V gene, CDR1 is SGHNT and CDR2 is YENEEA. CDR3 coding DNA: TGTGCCAGCAGCTTAGGGAATCGGGACACTGAAGCTTTCTTT. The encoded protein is CASSLGNRDTEAFF.

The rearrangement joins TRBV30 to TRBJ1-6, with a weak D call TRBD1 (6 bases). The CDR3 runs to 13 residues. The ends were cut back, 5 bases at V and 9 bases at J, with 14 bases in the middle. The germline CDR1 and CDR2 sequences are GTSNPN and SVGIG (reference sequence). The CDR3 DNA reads TGTGCCTGGGGACAGTACATTACTTCACCCCTCCACTTT. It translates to CAWGQYITSPLHF.

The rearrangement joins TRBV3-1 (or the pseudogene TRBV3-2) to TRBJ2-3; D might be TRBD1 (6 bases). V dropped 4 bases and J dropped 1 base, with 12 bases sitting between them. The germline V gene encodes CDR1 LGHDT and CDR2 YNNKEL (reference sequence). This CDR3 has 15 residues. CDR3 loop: CASSPTGLGTDTQYF. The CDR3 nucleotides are TGTGCCAGCAGCCCCACAGGGTTGGGCACAGATACGCAGTATTTT.

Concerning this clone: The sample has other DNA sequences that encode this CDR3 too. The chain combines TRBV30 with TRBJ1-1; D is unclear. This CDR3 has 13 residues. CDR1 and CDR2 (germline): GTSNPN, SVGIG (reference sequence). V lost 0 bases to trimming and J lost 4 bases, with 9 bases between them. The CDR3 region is CAWSVQSGTEAFF. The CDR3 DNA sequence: TGTGCCTGGAGTGTACAAAGTGGCACTGAAGCTTTCTTT.

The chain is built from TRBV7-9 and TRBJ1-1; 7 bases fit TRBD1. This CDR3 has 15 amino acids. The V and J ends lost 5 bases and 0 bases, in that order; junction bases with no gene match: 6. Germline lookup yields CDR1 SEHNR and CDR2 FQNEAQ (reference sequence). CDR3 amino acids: CASSQEGQLNTEAFF. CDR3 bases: TGTGCCAGCAGCCAGGAGGGACAGCTGAACACTGAAGCTTTCTTT.

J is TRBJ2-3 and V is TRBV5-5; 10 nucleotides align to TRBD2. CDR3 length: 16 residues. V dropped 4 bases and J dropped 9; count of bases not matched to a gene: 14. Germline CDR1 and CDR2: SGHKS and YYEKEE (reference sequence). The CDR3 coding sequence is TGTGCCAGCAGCCCCGGGGTAGCGGGGGGCCAGTCCACGCAGTATTTT. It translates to CASSPGVAGGQSTQYF.

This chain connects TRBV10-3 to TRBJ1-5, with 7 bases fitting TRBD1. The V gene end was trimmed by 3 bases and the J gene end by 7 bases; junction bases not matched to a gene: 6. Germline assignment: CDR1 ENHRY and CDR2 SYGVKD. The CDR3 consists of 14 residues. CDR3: CAISDEGGGQPQHF. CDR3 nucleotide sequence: TGTGCCATCAGTGACGAAGGGGGCGGACAGCCCCAGCATTTT.

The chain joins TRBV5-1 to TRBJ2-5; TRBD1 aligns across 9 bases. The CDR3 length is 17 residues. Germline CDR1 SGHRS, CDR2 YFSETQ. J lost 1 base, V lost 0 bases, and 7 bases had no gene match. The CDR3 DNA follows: TGCGCCAGCAGCTTGGCAGACAGGGGGTCGTTCCAAGAGACCCAGTACTTC. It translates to CASSLADRGSFQETQYF.

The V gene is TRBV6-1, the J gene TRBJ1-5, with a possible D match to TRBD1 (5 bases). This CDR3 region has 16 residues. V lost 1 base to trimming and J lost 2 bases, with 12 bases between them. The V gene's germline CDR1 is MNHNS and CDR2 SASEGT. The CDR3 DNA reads TGTGCCAGCAGTGAAGTCTGGGGCAGTGGCAATCAGCCCCAGCATTTT. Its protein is CASSEVWGSGNQPQHF.

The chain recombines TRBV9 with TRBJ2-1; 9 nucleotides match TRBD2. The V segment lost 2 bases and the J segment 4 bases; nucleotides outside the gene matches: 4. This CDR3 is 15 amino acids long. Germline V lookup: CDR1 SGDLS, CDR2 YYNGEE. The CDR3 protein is CASSVISGSYNEQFF. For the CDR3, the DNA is TGTGCCAGCAGCGTTATTAGCGGGAGTTACAATGAGCAGTTCTTC.

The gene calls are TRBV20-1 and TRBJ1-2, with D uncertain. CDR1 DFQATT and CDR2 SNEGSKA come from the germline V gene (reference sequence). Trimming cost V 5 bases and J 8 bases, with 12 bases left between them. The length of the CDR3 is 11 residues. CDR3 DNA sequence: TGCAGTGCTCCAGACGTTAGCGGCTACACCTTC. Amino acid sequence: CSAPDVSGYTF.

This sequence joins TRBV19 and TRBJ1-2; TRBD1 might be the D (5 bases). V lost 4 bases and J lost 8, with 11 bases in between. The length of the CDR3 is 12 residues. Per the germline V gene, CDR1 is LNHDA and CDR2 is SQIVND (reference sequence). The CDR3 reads CASSTTVGGYTF. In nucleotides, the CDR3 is TGTGCCAGTAGTACGACAGTAGGCGGCTACACCTTC.

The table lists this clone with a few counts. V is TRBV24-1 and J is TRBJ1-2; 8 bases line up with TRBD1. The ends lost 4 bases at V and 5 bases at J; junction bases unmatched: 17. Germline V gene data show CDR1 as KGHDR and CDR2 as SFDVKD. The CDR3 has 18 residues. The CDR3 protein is CATSENQGQGALEYGYTF. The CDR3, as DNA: TGTGCCACCAGTGAAAACCAAGGGCAGGGGGCGCTTGAGTATGGCTACACCTTC.

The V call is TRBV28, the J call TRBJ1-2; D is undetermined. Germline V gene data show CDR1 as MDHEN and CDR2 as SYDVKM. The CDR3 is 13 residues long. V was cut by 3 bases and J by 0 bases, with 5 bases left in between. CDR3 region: CASSFPSNYGYTF. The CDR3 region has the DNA TGTGCCAGCAGTTTTCCCTCTAACTATGGCTACACCTTC.

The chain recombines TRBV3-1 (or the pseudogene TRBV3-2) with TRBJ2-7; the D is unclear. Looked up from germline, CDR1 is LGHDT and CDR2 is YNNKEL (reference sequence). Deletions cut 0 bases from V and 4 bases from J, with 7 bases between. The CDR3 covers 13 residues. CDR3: CASSQDLTYEQYF. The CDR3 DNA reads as TGTGCCAGCAGCCAAGATCTGACTTACGAGCAGTACTTC.

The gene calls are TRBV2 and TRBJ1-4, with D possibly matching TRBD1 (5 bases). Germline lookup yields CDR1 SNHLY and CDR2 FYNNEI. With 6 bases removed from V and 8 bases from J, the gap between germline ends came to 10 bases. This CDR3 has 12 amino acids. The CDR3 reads CASRRQSEKLFF. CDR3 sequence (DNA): TGTGCCAGCAGGAGACAGTCAGAAAAACTGTTTTTT.